This T cell receptor beta chain is drawn from a study of Ad26.COV2.S vaccination and SARS-CoV-2 variants. Study-wide context: Each vaccinee took Ad26.COV2.S intramuscularly, once or twice 56 days apart.

The treatment here: 15 to 20 received Ad26.COV2.S at low or high dose, single or two shots; roughly five received placebo; per-sample allocation not given. Sample collection was performed on day 63 after the first vaccine or placebo injection. Donor was an adult aged 18-55 years in Boston. Sequenced by immunoSEQ multiplex PCR; TCRdb stores in-frame clones only, minus some. In the table there are 350,000 to 500,000 clones, around 91% of which are singletons. On this clone: Its cognate antigen is unknown.

The CDR3 runs to 18 residues. With 4 bases clipped from V and 2 bases from J, the junction kept 14 bases outside the gene matches. Germline V lookup: CDR1 SGDLS, CDR2 YYNGEE. Study observations and caveats: Reports say spike-specific CD8+ and CD4+ T cell responses covered substantial breadth after vaccination.

The chain combines TRBV9 with TRBJ1-3; TRBD1 matches at 8 bases. The origin of this receptor is a person between 18 and 60 years old who received the Ad26.COV2.S COVID-19 vaccine or a placebo. The source was peripheral blood, collected in a trial of Ad26.COV2.S vaccine versus placebo. The CDR3 spells CASSRADRARDPGNTIYF. DNA of the CDR3: TGTGCCAGCAGCAGGGCGGACAGGGCCCGTGACCCTGGAAACACCATATATTTT.